This section outlines one TCR beta chain sequence together with its context. This sample was included in a study of blood T cell repertoires in COVID-19. In the study overall: Some COVID-19 samples were acute and others convalescent; all came from the United States, Italy and Spain. T cells, B-cell-depleted T cells, or PBMCs provided the cDNA or gDNA that served as material.

In the study's own analysis: The authors estimated nucleated cell counts from reference gene primer amplification. Only in-frame clones appear in the TCRdb table, and some are missing; sequencing was by immunoSEQ multiplex PCR. V and J calls and clone size are as listed in that table; D and trimming were resolved from the DNA. The sample contains 160,000 or so clones, about 80% of which appear only once. The receptor was derived from a woman in her seventies with acute or convalescent COVID-19. Input material: peripheral blood.

CDR3 sequence reads: CASSYPGGTDTQYF. Written as DNA, the CDR3 is TGTGCCAGCAGTTACCCCGGGGGTACAGATACGCAGTATTTT. J is TRBJ2-3 and V is TRBV6-2 or TRBV6-3; D might be TRBD2 (6 bases). This CDR3 has 14 residues. From germline, CDR1 is MNHEY and CDR2 SVGEGT. V lost 2 bases and J 3 bases, leaving 9 bases between the germline ends.